These 11 T cell receptor beta chains share one sample of origin, sequenced in a study of T cell changes during pregnancy in multiple sclerosis. Libraries were prepared by immunoSEQ multiplex PCR; TCRdb keeps only in-frame clonotypes and omits some of them. This table has about 48,000 clones, 88% appearing once. The sample here was CD4+ T cells from peripheral blood mononuclear cells, taken in the second trimester of pregnancy. The receptors shown here come from a female donor with multiple sclerosis, enrolled in a pregnancy study.

This chain uses TRBV29-1 with TRBJ2-7; D might be TRBD1 (6 bases). The CDR3 consists of 14 residues. In germline, CDR1 is SQVTM, CDR2 ANQGSEA. Deletions cut 4 bases from V and 6 bases from J, with 19 bases between. Here the CDR3 DNA reads TGCAGCGTTGTTGCAGGGGCAGTAGGGGTCGAGCAGTACTTC. Residues: CSVVAGAVGVEQYF.

The V and J genes are TRBV14 and TRBJ1-2; 7 bases are a match to TRBD1. Germline values: CDR1 SGHDN, CDR2 FVKESK. With 4 bases clipped from V and 1 base from J, the junction kept 6 bases outside the gene matches. CDR3 length: 15 residues. CDR3 loop: CASSPAGTDNYGYTF. CDR3 nucleotide sequence: TGTGCCAGCAGCCCTGCCGGGACAGATAACTATGGCTACACCTTC.

This chain links TRBV9 with TRBJ2-3; 8 bases are shared with TRBD1. The junction had 3 bases not matched to a gene; V was cut back by 0 bases and J by 0 bases. The CDR3 covers 16 residues. CDR1 and CDR2 from the germline V gene are SGDLS and YYNGEE. The CDR3 spells CASSVGQGTSTDTQYF. The CDR3 DNA reads TGTGCCAGCAGCGTAGGACAGGGGACGAGCACAGATACGCAGTATTTT. Full variable domain (rest looked up from reference TRBV9 and TRBJ2-3): DSGVTQTPKHLITATGQRVTLRCSPRSGDLSVYWYQQSLDQGLQFLIQYYNGEERAKGNILERFSAQQFPDLHSELNLSSLELGDSALYFCASSVGQGTSTDTQYFGPGTRLTVL.

This chain uses TRBV2 with TRBJ2-1; 7 positions match TRBD2. The germline V gene encodes CDR1 SNHLY and CDR2 FYNNEI. The V gene end was trimmed by 6 bases and the J gene end by 0 bases; junction bases not matched to a gene: 2. This CDR3 has 14 residues. As DNA, the CDR3 is TGTGCCAGCAGGAGGGAGGGCTCCTACAATGAGCAGTTCTTC. Its protein product is CASRREGSYNEQFF.

This clone was observed a handful of times. The chain employs TRBV7-9 and TRBJ2-2; tentatively, D is TRBD1 (6 bases). The CDR3 is made up of 15 amino acids. Trimming took 5 bases from V and 2 from J, leaving 12 bases between them. Looked up from germline, CDR1 is SEHNR and CDR2 is FQNEAQ (reference sequence). CDR3: CASSRTAVNTGELFF. The CDR3 DNA sequence: TGTGCCAGCAGCCGGACAGCGGTAAACACCGGGGAGCTGTTTTTT.

A single count supports this clone. This sequence joins TRBV28 and TRBJ2-5; no clear D gene. Germline V CDR1 and CDR2: MDHEN, SYDVKM. Trimming left V 3 bases short and J 1 base short, with 6 bases between. The CDR3 contains 13 residues. DNA for the CDR3: TGTGCCAGCAGTTTCACAGTCCAAGAGACCCAGTACTTC. Translation: CASSFTVQETQYF.

The chain uses TRBV29-1 and TRBJ1-1; D possibly corresponds to TRBD1 (5 bases). V lost 4 bases and J 0 bases, leaving 9 bases between the germline ends. The CDR3 runs to 13 residues. Per the germline V gene, CDR1 is SQVTM and CDR2 is ANQGSEA. The CDR3 DNA reads as TGCAGCGTTGTCTCAGGGATGAACACTGAAGCTTTCTTT. This sequence encodes CSVVSGMNTEAFF.

The rearrangement joins TRBV28 to TRBJ1-5, with D perhaps matching TRBD1 (5 bases). Deletions cut 6 bases from V and 5 bases from J, with 14 bases between. This CDR3 is 14 amino acids long. Germline V CDR1 and CDR2: MDHEN, SYDVKM. The CDR3 nucleotides read TGTGCCAGCAGCCCGGGGGGTGGTGATCAGCCCCAGCATTTT. It translates to CASSPGGGDQPQHF.

The chain has TRBV6-6 and TRBJ2-1; 8 bases are shared with TRBD2. This CDR3 is 15 amino acids long. The V gene end was trimmed by 4 bases and the J gene end by 9 bases; junction bases not matched to a gene: 11. The germline CDR1 and CDR2 sequences are MNHNY and SVGAGI (reference sequence). CDR3 residues: CASSFEAGAGSEQFF. The CDR3 nucleotides read TGTGCCAGCAGTTTTGAAGCGGGAGCGGGGAGTGAGCAGTTCTTC.

J is TRBJ1-1 and V is TRBV14; 8 bases match TRBD1. V shed 0 bases and J 11 bases; nucleotides not matched to a gene: 5. The CDR3 runs 13 residues. Germline assignment: CDR1 SGHDN and CDR2 FVKESK. CDR3 nucleotide sequence: TGTGCCAGCAGCCAAGATCTTCGACAGGGGGCTTTCTTT. It yields the protein CASSQDLRQGAFF.

J is TRBJ2-3 and V is TRBV30; 7 bases are shared with TRBD2. The V and J ends lost 0 bases and 5 bases, in that order; junction bases with no gene match: 5. Germline CDR1 GTSNPN, CDR2 SVGIG (reference sequence). CDR3 length: 14 amino acids. The CDR3 loop is CAWSVGGSLDTQYF. The CDR3 DNA sequence: TGTGCCTGGAGTGTCGGCGGGAGCTTAGATACGCAGTATTTT.